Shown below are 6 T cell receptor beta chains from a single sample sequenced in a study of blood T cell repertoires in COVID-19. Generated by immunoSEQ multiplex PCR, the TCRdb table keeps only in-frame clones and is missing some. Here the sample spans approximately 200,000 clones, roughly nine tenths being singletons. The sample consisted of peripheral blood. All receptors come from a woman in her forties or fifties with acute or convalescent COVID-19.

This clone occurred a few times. The CDR3 region is CASSVGDGSVHTQYF. The CDR3 DNA is TGTGCCAGCAGCGTAGGGGACGGGAGTGTGCATACGCAGTATTTT. The V gene is TRBV9, the J gene TRBJ2-3, with D maybe TRBD2 (6 bases). Trimming took 0 bases from V and 7 from J, leaving 15 bases between them. The CDR3 is 15 amino acids. Germline-derived CDR1 and CDR2 are SGDLS and YYNGEE.

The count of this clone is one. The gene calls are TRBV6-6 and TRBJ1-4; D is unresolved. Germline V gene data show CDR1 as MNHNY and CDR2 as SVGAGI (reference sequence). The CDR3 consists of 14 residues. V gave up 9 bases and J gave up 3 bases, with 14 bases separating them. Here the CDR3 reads CASLGGRANEKLFF. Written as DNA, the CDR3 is TGTGCCAGTCTAGGAGGGCGGGCTAATGAAAAACTGTTTTTT.

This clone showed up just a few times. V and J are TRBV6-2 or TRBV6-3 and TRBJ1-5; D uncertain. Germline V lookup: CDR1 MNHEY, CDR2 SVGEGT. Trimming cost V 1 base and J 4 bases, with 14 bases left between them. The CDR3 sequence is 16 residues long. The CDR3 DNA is TGTGCCAGCAGTTACTATGCGGCAGCTCTAAATCAGCCCCAGCATTTT. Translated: CASSYYAAALNQPQHF.

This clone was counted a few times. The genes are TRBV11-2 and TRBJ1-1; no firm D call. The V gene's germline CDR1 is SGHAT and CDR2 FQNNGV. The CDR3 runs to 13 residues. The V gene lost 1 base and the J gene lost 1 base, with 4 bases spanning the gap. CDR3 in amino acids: CASSLAGNTEAFF. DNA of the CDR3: TGTGCCAGCAGCTTAGCGGGGAACACTGAAGCTTTCTTT.

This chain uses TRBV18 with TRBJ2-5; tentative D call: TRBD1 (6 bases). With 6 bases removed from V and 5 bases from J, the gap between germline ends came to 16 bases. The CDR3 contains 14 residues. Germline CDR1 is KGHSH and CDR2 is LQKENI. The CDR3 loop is CASSTGFSTETQYF. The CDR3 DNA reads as TGTGCCAGCTCCACAGGGTTTTCTACGGAGACCCAGTACTTC.

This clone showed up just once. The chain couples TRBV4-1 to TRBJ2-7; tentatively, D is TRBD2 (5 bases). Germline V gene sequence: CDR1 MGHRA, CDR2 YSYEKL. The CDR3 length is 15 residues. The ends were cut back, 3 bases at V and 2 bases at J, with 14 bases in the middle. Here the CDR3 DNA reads TGCGCCAGCAGCCATGTTCGGGGTCCCACCTACGAGCAGTACTTC. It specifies CASSHVRGPTYEQYF.